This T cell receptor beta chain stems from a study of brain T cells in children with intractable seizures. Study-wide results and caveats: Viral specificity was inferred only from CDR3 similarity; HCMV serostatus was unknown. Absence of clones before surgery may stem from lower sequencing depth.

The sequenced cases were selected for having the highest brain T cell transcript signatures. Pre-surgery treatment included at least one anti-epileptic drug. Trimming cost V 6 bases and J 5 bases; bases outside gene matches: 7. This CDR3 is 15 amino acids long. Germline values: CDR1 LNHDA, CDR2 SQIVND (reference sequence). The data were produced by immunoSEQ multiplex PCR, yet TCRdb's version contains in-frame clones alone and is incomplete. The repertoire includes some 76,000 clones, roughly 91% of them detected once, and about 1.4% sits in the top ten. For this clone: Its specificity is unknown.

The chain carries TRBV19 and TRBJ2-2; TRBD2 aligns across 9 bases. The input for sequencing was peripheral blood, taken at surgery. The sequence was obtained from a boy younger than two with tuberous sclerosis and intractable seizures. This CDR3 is CASRLGTSRTGELFF. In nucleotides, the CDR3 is TGTGCCAGTAGGCTAGGGACTAGCCGGACCGGGGAGCTGTTTTTT.